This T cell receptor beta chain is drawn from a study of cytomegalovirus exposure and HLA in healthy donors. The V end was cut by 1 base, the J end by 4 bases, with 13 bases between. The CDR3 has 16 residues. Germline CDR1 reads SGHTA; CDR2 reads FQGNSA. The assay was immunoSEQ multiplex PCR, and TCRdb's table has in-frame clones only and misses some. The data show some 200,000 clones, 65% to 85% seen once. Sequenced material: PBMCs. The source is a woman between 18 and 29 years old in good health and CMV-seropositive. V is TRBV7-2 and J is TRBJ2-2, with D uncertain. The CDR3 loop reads CASSLVPGPLTGELFF. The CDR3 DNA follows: TGTGCCAGCAGCTTAGTTCCCGGTCCCCTCACCGGGGAGCTGTTTTTT. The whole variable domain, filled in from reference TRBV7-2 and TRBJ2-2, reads GAGVSQSPSNKVTEKGKDVELRCDPISGHTALYWYRQSLGQGLEFLIYFQGNSAPDKSGLPSDRFSAERTGGSVSTLTIQRTQQEDSAVYLCASSLVPGPLTGELFFGEGSRLTVL.